This T cell receptor beta chain was identified in a study of shared clonotypes between healthy human individuals. Study context: The composition of the donors was a couple of women and three men aged 18 to 49. Study findings and constraints: The sharing of about 5% of naive CD4 clonotypes was seen across a handful of donors.

Trimming removed 0 bases at V and 6 bases at J, with 9 bases between. Germline CDR1 is SGHDT and CDR2 is YYEEEE. This CDR3 spans 13 amino acids. CD8 cells classed as naive were CD45RO-negative and positively selected for CCR7, excluding terminally differentiated effector memory CD45RA+ cells. Details on this clone: Its cognate antigen is unknown. Other DNA sequences in the same sample also yield this CDR3.

Sequenced by immunoSEQ multiplex PCR; TCRdb stores in-frame clones only, minus some. The sample has 2 million or so clones; approximately 94% are singletons. This chain uses TRBV5-6 with TRBJ1-1; D gene uncertain. Sequencing was performed on naive CD8+ T cells sorted from blood. The receptor comes from a man aged 18 to 29 in good health. As DNA, the CDR3 is TGTGCCAGCAGCTTGGTGGAGGGCGCTGAAGCTTTCTTT. Its protein is CASSLVEGAEAFF.